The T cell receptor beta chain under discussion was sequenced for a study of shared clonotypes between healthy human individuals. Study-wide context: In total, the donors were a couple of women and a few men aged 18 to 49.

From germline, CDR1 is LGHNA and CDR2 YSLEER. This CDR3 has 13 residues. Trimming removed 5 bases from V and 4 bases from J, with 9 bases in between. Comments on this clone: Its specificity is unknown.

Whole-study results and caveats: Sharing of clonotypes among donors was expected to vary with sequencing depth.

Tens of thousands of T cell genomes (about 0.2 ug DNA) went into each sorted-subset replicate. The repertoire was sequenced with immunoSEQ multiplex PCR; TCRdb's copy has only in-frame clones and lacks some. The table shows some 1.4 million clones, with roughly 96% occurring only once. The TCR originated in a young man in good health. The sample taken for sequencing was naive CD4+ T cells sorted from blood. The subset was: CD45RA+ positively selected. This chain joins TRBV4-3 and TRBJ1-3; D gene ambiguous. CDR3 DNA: TGCGCCAGCAGCTCTCAAGGCGGAAACACCATATATTTT. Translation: CASSSQGGNTIYF.